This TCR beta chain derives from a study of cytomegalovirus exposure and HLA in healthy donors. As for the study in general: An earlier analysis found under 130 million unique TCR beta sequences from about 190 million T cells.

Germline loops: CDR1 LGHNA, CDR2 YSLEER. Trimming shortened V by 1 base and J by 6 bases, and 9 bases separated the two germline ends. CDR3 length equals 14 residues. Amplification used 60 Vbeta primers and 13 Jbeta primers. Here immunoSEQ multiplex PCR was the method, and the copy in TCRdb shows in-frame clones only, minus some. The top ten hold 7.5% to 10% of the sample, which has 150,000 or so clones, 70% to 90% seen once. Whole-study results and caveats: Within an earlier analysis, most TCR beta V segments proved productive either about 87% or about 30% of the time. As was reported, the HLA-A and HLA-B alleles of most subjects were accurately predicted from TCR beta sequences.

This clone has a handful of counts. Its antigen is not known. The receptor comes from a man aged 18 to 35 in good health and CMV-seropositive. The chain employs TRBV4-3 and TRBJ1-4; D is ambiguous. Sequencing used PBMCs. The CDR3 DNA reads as TGCGCCAGCAGCCAAGTTGTGTCAGATGAAAAACTGTTTTTT. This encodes CASSQVVSDEKLFF.